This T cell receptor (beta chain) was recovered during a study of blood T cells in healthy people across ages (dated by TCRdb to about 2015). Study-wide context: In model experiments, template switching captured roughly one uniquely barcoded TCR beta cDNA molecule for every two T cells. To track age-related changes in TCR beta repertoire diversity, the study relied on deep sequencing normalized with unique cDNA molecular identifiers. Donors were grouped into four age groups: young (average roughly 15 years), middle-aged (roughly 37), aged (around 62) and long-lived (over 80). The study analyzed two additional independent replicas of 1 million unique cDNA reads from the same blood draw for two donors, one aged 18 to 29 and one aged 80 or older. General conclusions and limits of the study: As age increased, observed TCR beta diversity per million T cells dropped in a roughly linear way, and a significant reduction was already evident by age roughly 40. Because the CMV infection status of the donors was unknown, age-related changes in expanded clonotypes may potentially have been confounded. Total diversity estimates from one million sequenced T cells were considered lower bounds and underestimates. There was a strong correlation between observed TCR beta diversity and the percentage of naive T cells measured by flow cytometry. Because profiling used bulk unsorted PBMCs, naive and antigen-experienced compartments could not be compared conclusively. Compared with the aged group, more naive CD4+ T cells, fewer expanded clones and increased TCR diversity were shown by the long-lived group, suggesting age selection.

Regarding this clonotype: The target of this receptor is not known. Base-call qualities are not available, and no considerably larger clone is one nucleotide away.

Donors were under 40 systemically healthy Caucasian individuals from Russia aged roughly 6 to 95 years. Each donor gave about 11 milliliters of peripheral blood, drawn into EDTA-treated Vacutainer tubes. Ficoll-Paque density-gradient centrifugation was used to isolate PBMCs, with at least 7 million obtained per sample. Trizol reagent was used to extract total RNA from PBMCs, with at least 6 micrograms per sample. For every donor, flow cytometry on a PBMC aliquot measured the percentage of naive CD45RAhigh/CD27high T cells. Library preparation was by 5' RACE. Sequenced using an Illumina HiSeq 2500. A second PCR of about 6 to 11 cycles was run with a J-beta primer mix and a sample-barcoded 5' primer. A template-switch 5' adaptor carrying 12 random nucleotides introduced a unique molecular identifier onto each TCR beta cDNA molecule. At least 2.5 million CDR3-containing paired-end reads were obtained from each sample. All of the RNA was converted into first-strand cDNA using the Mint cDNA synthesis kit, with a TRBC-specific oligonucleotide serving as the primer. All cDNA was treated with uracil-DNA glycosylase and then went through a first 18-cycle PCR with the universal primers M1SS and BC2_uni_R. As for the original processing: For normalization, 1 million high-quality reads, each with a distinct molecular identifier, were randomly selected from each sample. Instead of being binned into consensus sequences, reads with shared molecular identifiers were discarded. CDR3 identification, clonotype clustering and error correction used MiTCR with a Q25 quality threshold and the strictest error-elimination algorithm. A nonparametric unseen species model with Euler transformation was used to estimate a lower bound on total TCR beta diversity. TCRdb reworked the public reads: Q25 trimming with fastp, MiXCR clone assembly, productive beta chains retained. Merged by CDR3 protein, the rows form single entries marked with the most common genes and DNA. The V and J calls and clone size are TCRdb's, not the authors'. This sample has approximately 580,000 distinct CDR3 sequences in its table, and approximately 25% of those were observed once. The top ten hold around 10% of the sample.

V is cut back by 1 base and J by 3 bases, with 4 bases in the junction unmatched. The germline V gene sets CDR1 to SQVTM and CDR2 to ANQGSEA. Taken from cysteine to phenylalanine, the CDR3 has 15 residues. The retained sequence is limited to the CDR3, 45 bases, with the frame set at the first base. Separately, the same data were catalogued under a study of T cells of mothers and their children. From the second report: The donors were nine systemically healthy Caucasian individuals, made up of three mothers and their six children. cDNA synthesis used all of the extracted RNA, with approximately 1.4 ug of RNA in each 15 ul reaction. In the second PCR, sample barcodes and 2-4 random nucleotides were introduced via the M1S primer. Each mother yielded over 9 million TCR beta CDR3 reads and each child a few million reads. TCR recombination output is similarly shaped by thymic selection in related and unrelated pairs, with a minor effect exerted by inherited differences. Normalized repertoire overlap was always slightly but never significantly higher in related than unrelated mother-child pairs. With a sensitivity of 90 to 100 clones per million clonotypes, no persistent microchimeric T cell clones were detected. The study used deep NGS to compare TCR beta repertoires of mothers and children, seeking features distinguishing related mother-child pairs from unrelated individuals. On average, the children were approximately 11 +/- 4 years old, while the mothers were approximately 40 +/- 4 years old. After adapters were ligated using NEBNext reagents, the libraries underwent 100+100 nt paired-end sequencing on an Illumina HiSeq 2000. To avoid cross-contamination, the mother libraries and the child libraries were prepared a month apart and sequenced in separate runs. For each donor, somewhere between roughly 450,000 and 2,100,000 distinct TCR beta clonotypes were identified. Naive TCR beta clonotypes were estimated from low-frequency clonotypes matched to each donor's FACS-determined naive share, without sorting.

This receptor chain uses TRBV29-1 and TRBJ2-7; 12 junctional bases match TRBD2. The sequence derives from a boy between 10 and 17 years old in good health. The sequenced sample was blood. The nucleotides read TGCAGCGTTGAAGTGACTAGCGGGGGTTACTACGAGCAGTACTTC. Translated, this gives CSVEVTSGGYYEQYF.